A selection of T cell receptor beta chains follows, all from one sample in a study of T-cell reconstitution after alpha-beta-depleted transplantation in children. Via MiXCR, TCRdb re-called the PCR reads, giving one row per CDR3 protein. The sample includes almost 500,000 distinct CDR3 sequences, under 12% of them seen just once. The sequenced sample was PBMCs, obtained before TCRalphabeta/CD19-depleted stem cell transplant. All receptors come from a child aged 2-15 years with inherited bone marrow failure, due to receive a stem cell transplant. CDR3s include the opening cysteine and the closing phenylalanine or tryptophan. A D gene is named only where the DNA matches it firmly. Size is stated for part of the rows, as once, few or many counts, or as a class when the clone is expanded.

CDR3 DNA: TGTGCCAGCAGCGGGGGACAAGCCTTCTACAATGAGCAGTTCTTC
CDR3 protein: CASSGGQAFYNEQFF
CDR3 length: 15
D gene: .
clone size: many
V gene: TRBV7-6
J gene: TRBJ2-1

CDR3 DNA: TGCAGTGCTAGGCTTAGGCGGGGGCTCTCCTACGAGCAGTACTTC
CDR3 protein: CSARLRRGLSYEQYF
CDR3 length: 15
D gene: .
clone size: many
V gene: TRBV20-1
J gene: TRBJ2-7

CDR3 DNA: TGCGCCAGCAGCTTGGAGCCTAGCGGGAGGATGAATGAGCAGTTCTTC
CDR3 protein: CASSLEPSGRMNEQFF
CDR3 length: 16
D gene: TRBD2
clone size: many
V gene: TRBV5-1
J gene: TRBJ2-1

CDR3 DNA: TGCAGTGCTAGACTGGAGAACTACGAGCAGTACTTC
CDR3 protein: CSARLENYEQYF
CDR3 length: 12
D gene: .
clone size: many
V gene: TRBV20-1
J gene: TRBJ2-7

CDR3 DNA: TGTGCCAGCAGCGGCGGGCTAGCGGTCACAGATACGCAGTATTTT
CDR3 protein: CASSGGLAVTDTQYF
CDR3 length: 15
D gene: TRBD2
clone size: many
V gene: TRBV9
J gene: TRBJ2-3

CDR3 DNA: TGTGCCAGCAGCTTCCGGACAGGGTTGGGGCTAGAGACCCAGTACTTC
CDR3 protein: CASSFRTGLGLETQYF
CDR3 length: 16
D gene: TRBD1
clone size: .
V gene: TRBV7-2
J gene: TRBJ2-5

CDR3 DNA: TGTGCCTGGATTGGGTGGAACGGCTATGGCTACACCTTC
CDR3 protein: CAWIGWNGYGYTF
CDR3 length: 13
D gene: .
clone size: many
V gene: TRBV30
J gene: TRBJ1-2

CDR3 DNA: TGCGCCAGCAGCCAAGCTTTGGTCGTCGGGGACACTGAAGCTTTCTTT
CDR3 protein: CASSQALVVGDTEAFF
CDR3 length: 16
D gene: .
clone size: many
V gene: TRBV4-3
J gene: TRBJ1-1

CDR3 DNA: TGTGCCAGCAGCTCGAGACTAGCGGGGAACACAGATACGCAGTATTTT
CDR3 protein: CASSSRLAGNTDTQYF
CDR3 length: 16
D gene: TRBD2
clone size: many
V gene: TRBV7-8
J gene: TRBJ2-3

CDR3 DNA: TGTGCCAGCAGCCCTAGCCGGGCCGGAGCACGAGATACGCAGTATTTT
CDR3 protein: CASSPSRAGARDTQYF
CDR3 length: 16
D gene: .
clone size: few
V gene: TRBV7-2
J gene: TRBJ2-3

CDR3 DNA: TGTGCCAGAGGCATAGGTGGTCTGGACAATGAGCAGTTCTTC
CDR3 protein: CARGIGGLDNEQFF
CDR3 length: 14
D gene: .
clone size: few
V gene: TRBV2
J gene: TRBJ2-1

CDR3 DNA: TGTGCCAGCAGGCATACAGGGCCCGGGGAGCTGTTTTTT
CDR3 protein: CASRHTGPGELFF
CDR3 length: 13
D gene: .
clone size: .
V gene: TRBV28
J gene: TRBJ2-2

CDR3 DNA: TGTGCCAGCAGGCCCCCCCTCGGGAGGGCCGGGGTTACCGGGGAGCTGTTTTTT
CDR3 protein: CASRPPLGRAGVTGELFF
CDR3 length: 18
D gene: TRBD2
clone size: many
V gene: TRBV12-3/TRBV12-4
J gene: TRBJ2-2

CDR3 DNA: TGCAGTGGGACGGGGGTTCTCTCCTACGAGCAGTACTTC
CDR3 protein: CSGTGVLSYEQYF
CDR3 length: 13
D gene: .
clone size: many
V gene: TRBV20-1
J gene: TRBJ2-7

CDR3 DNA: TGCGCCAGCAGCCAACGACTAGCGGGAGGTGATAACACCGGGGAGCTGTTTTTT
CDR3 protein: CASSQRLAGGDNTGELFF
CDR3 length: 18
D gene: TRBD2
clone size: many
V gene: TRBV4-3
J gene: TRBJ2-2

CDR3 DNA: TGTGCCAGCAGTTTAGCGTGGTCCTCCGAGCAGTACTTC
CDR3 protein: CASSLAWSSEQYF
CDR3 length: 13
D gene: .
clone size: medium-sized
V gene: TRBV12-3/TRBV12-4
J gene: TRBJ2-7

CDR3 DNA: TGTGCCAGCAGCACAAGGACAGGGGTGAGGGAGCCCCAGCATTTT
CDR3 protein: CASSTRTGVREPQHF
CDR3 length: 15
D gene: TRBD1
clone size: many
V gene: TRBV6-1
J gene: TRBJ1-5

CDR3 DNA: TGTGCCAGCAGTGAAATGCGCTTAGCGGACCATGCTCCCTACGAGCAGTACTTC
CDR3 protein: CASSEMRLADHAPYEQYF
CDR3 length: 18
D gene: .
clone size: few
V gene: TRBV28
J gene: TRBJ2-7

CDR3 DNA: TGTGCCAGCAGTTTATGGGCTAGCGGACTCTACAATGAGCAGTTCTTC
CDR3 protein: CASSLWASGLYNEQFF
CDR3 length: 16
D gene: TRBD2
clone size: many
V gene: TRBV27
J gene: TRBJ2-1

CDR3 DNA: TGCAGTGCTCGAAGAAGAACTAGGAACGAGCAGTACTTC
CDR3 protein: CSARRRTRNEQYF
CDR3 length: 13
D gene: .
clone size: few
V gene: TRBV20-1
J gene: TRBJ2-7

CDR3 DNA: TGCAGCGTTGAGGCCGACAGGGGAGGGACAGATACGCAGTATTTT
CDR3 protein: CSVEADRGGTDTQYF
CDR3 length: 15
D gene: .
clone size: many
V gene: TRBV29-1
J gene: TRBJ2-3

CDR3 DNA: TGTGCCAGCAGCTTAAGTATGGGGGCTGTAAACATTCAGTACTTC
CDR3 protein: CASSLSMGAVNIQYF
CDR3 length: 15
D gene: .
clone size: .
V gene: TRBV7-2
J gene: TRBJ2-4

CDR3 DNA: TGCAGTGCCGTATTACTAGCGGGAGTGGGGGAGCAGTACTTC
CDR3 protein: CSAVLLAGVGEQYF
CDR3 length: 14
D gene: TRBD2
clone size: many
V gene: TRBV20-1
J gene: TRBJ2-7

CDR3 DNA: TGTGCCAGCACCGTAGAGGCACTGAACACTGAAGCTTTCTTT
CDR3 protein: CASTVEALNTEAFF
CDR3 length: 14
D gene: .
clone size: many
V gene: TRBV12-3/TRBV12-4
J gene: TRBJ1-1

CDR3 DNA: .
CDR3 protein: CISVPEAYIAGDQETQYF
CDR3 length: 18
D gene: .
clone size: .
V gene: TRBV7-5
J gene: TRBJ2-5

CDR3 DNA: TGTGCCATCACCGCGGGAGGGGTCTACAATGAGCAGTTCTTC
CDR3 protein: CAITAGGVYNEQFF
CDR3 length: 14
D gene: TRBD2
clone size: many
V gene: TRBV10-3
J gene: TRBJ2-1

CDR3 DNA: TGTGCCAGCAGTTTCTCGGGACGGTTCTACGAGCAGTACTTC
CDR3 protein: CASSFSGRFYEQYF
CDR3 length: 14
D gene: .
clone size: many
V gene: TRBV27
J gene: TRBJ2-7

CDR3 DNA: TGTGCCATCACCGCCTCCGGGACTAGCGCTCAAGAGACCCAGTACTTC
CDR3 protein: CAITASGTSAQETQYF
CDR3 length: 16
D gene: TRBD2
clone size: many
V gene: TRBV10-3
J gene: TRBJ2-5

CDR3 DNA: TGTGCCTGGAGCGCAGGGGGGGAGGGCTACGAGCAGTACTTC
CDR3 protein: CAWSAGGEGYEQYF
CDR3 length: 14
D gene: .
clone size: .
V gene: TRBV30
J gene: TRBJ2-7

CDR3 DNA: TGTGCCAGCAGTTACGGCCAGGAAGAGACCCAGTACTTC
CDR3 protein: CASSYGQEETQYF
CDR3 length: 13
D gene: .
clone size: many
V gene: TRBV6-5
J gene: TRBJ2-5

CDR3 DNA: TGCAGTGCTATAACTAGCGGGGACCCAGTTGGGAATGAGCAGTTCTTC
CDR3 protein: CSAITSGDPVGNEQFF
CDR3 length: 16
D gene: TRBD2
clone size: few
V gene: TRBV20-1
J gene: TRBJ2-1